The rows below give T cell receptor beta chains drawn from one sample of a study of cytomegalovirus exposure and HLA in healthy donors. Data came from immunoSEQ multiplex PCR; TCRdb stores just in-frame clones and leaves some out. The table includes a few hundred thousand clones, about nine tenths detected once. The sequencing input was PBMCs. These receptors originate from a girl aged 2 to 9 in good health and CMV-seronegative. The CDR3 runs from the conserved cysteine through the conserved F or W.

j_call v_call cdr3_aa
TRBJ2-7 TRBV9 CASSVGGLSYEQYF
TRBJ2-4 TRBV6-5 CASSPRVSAKNIQYF
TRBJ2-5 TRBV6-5 CASSSLSQETQYF
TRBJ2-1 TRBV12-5 CASGGVREGNEQFF
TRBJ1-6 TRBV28 CASSLRQGYSPLHF
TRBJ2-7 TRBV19 CASSRDRGASYEQYF
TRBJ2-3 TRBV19 CASSIDSMGLAGTDTQYF
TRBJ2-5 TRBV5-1 CASSGGLAHTKETQYF
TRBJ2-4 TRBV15 CATSRTGLAKNIQYF
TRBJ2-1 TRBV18 CASSLQRERNEQFF
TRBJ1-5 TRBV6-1 CAASTGEGQPQHF
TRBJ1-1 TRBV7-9 CASSWGQGYTEAFF
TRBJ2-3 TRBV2 CASRVDRGSTDTQYF
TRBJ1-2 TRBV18 CASSLGTGVLYGYTF
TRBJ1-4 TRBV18 CASSPQSAQRGEKLFF
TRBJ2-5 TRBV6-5 CASSDGVQETQYF
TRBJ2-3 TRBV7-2 CASTPEGSTADTQYF
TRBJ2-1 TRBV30 CAWSSSRTSGNYNEQFF
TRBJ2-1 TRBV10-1 CASSNGQVLTEQFF
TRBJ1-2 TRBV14 CASSQGSGGGYGYTF
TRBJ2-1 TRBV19 CASSIAPGESYNEQFF
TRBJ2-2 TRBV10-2 CASSVAGGGTGELFF
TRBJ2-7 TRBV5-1 CASSGRGGNEQYF
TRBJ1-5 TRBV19 CASSSTGDQPQHF
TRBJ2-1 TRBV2 CASSLLAGDNEQFF
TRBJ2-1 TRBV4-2 CASSQAGSGLAGGEQFF
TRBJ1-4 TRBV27 CASRTGTANEKLFF
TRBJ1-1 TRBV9 CASSVGTGFTEAFF
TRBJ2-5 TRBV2 CASGGTGGPETQYF
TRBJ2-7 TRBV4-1 CASSHQTGQGSSYEQYF
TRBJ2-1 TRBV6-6 CASSWASGGRNEQFF
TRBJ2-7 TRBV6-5 CASIKLAGGQYEQYF
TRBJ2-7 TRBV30 CACPRGDSSPEQYF
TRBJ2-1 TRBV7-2 CASSPQFSEQFF
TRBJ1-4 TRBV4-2 CASSHTRAAKLNEKLFF
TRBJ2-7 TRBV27 CASSSSLRRYEQYF
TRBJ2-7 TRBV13 CASSVLAGGEYEQYF
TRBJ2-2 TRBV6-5 CASSYGAGELFF
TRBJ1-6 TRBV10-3 CAIRDSGNSPLHF
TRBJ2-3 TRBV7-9 CSSSLFTGTSTDTQYF
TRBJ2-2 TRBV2 CASSEMDRGGGELFF
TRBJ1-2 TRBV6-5 CASSYRTGGGYTF
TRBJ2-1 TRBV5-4 CASSLEGGGLFSYNEQFF
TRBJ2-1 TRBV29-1 CSVGDRGNEQFF
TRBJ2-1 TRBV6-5 CASSPPLGQGRPFF